These 23 T cell receptor beta chains originate from one sample sequenced in a study of blood T cell repertoires in COVID-19. Profiled with immunoSEQ multiplex PCR; TCRdb holds only in-frame clones, not every one. This table holds 100,000 to 150,000 clones, roughly 90% found once. The source material was peripheral blood. These receptors all come from a man between 65 and 85 years old with active COVID-19.

The CDR3 reads CASRPTSSSYNSPLHF. CDR3 DNA sequence: TGTGCCAGCAGGCCGACATCGAGCTCCTATAATTCACCCCTCCACTTT. V gene TRBV7-2 combines with J gene TRBJ1-6; no reliable D call. Germline values: CDR1 SGHTA, CDR2 FQGNSA. Trimming left V 6 bases short and J 0 bases short, with 12 bases between. This CDR3 is 16 amino acids long.

V gene TRBV7-9 combines with J gene TRBJ1-1, with TRBD1 identical over 8 bases. Germline V CDR1 and CDR2: SEHNR, FQNEAQ (reference sequence). This CDR3 comprises 14 residues. J was trimmed by 3 bases and V by 4 bases; bases with no gene match: 4. The CDR3 loop is CASSSRTGYTEAFF. CDR3 bases: TGTGCCAGCAGCTCCCGGACAGGGTACACTGAAGCTTTCTTT.

This chain connects TRBV9 to TRBJ2-7, with D unclear. CDR1 SGDLS and CDR2 YYNGEE come from the germline V gene. The CDR3 length is 15 residues. V lost 1 base and J lost 3, with 14 bases in between. Here the CDR3 reads CASSVQATPDYEQYF. The CDR3, as DNA: TGTGCCAGCAGCGTACAGGCCACCCCCGACTACGAGCAGTACTTC.

The V gene is TRBV5-4, the J gene TRBJ2-5, with 10 bases matching TRBD1. Losses at the gene ends were 2 bases for V and 8 bases for J; bases not matched to a gene: 6. Germline loops: CDR1 SGHNT, CDR2 YYREEE (reference sequence). The CDR3 is 14 amino acids. CDR3 DNA: TGTGCCAGCAGCTTAGCTGGGACAGGGGATACCCAGTACTTC. Its translation is CASSLAGTGDTQYF.

Concerning this clone: The junction shows a germline mismatch at one end, possibly a read error. This chain joins TRBV29-1 and TRBJ2-7; 7 bases are a match to TRBD1. Germline lookup yields CDR1 SQVTM and CDR2 ANQGSEA. The CDR3 has 15 residues. CDR3 nucleotide sequence: TGCAGCGTCGAAGGGGTTGCAGGGGGCTCCTACGAGCAGTACTTC. This encodes CSVEGVAGGSYEQYF.

The rearrangement joins TRBV24-1 to TRBJ2-5; D is ambiguous. The V gene lost 4 bases and the J gene lost 1 base, with 9 bases spanning the gap. This CDR3 is 14 amino acids long. Per the germline V gene, CDR1 is KGHDR and CDR2 is SFDVKD. CDR3 sequence reads: CATSDLRSQETQYF. The CDR3 nucleotides read TGTGCCACCAGTGACCTTCGGTCCCAAGAGACCCAGTACTTC.

The sample holds one count of this clone. The rearrangement joins TRBV3-1 (or the pseudogene TRBV3-2) to TRBJ2-5; D is perhaps TRBD1 (6 bases). Trimming removed 2 bases at V and 1 base at J, with 23 bases between. The V gene's germline CDR1 is LGHDT and CDR2 YNNKEL (reference sequence). The CDR3 covers 19 residues. DNA of the CDR3: TGTGCCAGCAGCCAACCCCCTTGGAGCGGAATGGGGGCCCAAGAGACCCAGTACTTC. This encodes CASSQPPWSGMGAQETQYF.

The J gene is TRBJ1-4, the V gene TRBV5-1; possible D gene TRBD1, 5 bases. The CDR3 runs 14 residues. Trimming left V 0 bases short and J 2 bases short, with 5 bases between. In germline, CDR1 is SGHRS, CDR2 YFSETQ. The CDR3 DNA is TGCGCCAGCAGCTTGGGGGGCACTAATGAAAAACTGTTTTTT. The encoded protein is CASSLGGTNEKLFF.

The gene calls are TRBV25-1 and TRBJ2-5, with TRBD1 identical over 11 bases. From germline, CDR1 is MGHDK and CDR2 SYGVNS. The length of the CDR3 is 14 residues. Unmatched junction bases numbered 2, after V lost 6 bases and J lost 2 bases. The CDR3 protein is CASRGTGGQETQYF. The CDR3 nucleotides are TGTGCCAGCAGGGGGACAGGGGGGCAAGAGACCCAGTACTTC.

This clone was counted once. This chain links TRBV30 with TRBJ1-4; tentatively, D is TRBD1 (5 bases). This CDR3 spans 13 amino acids. Germline values: CDR1 GTSNPN, CDR2 SVGIG (reference sequence). V was pared by 8 bases and J by 5 bases, with 15 bases between. Here the CDR3 DNA reads TGTGCCCAGAGCGGGGGAGGGAATGAAAAACTGTTTTTT. The encoded protein is CAQSGGGNEKLFF. The full variable domain, in which reference TRBV30 and TRBJ1-4 provide the parts outside the CDR3, is SQTIHQWPATLVQPVGSPLSLECTVEGTSNPNLYWYRQAAGRGLQLLFYSVGIGQISSEVPQNLSASRPQDRQFILSSKKLLLSDSGFYLCAQSGGGNEKLFFGSGTQLSVL.

CDR3 in DNA: TGCAGCGTTATTGAGGGACAGGGATACGGCTACACCTTC. Its translation is CSVIEGQGYGYTF. This rearrangement joins TRBV29-1 to TRBJ1-2, with TRBD1 matching 9 bases. This CDR3 comprises 13 residues. Germline values: CDR1 SQVTM, CDR2 ANQGSEA. The ends lost 5 bases at V and 8 bases at J; junction bases unmatched: 9.

V and J are TRBV12-3 or TRBV12-4 and TRBJ2-7; 7 bases fit TRBD2. The CDR3 covers 13 residues. The ends lost 7 bases at V and 3 bases at J; junction bases unmatched: 6. The CDR3 DNA reads TGTGCCAGCAACCAGCGGGGCGACTACGAGCAGTACTTC. The encoded protein is CASNQRGDYEQYF.

The rearrangement links TRBV14 to TRBJ2-2; the D is unclear. The CDR3 is 14 residues long. Germline-derived CDR1 and CDR2 are SGHDN and FVKESK. V shed 6 bases and J shed 0 bases, with 8 bases lying between them. The CDR3 nucleotides are TGTGCCAGCAGGAGCGCAGCGAACACCGGGGAGCTGTTTTTT. Its translation is CASRSAANTGELFF.

The chain has TRBV3-1 (or the pseudogene TRBV3-2) and TRBJ2-7, with 7 bases matching TRBD2. The germline V gene encodes CDR1 LGHDT and CDR2 YNNKEL (reference sequence). V was clipped by 4 bases and J by 2 bases; unmatched bases: 5. The CDR3 spans 14 residues. The CDR3 DNA follows: TGTGCCAGCAGCCGGGGGGGGTTCGCCTACGAGCAGTACTTC. Protein product: CASSRGGFAYEQYF.

This chain's CDR3 is CASSDLLGQYYTF. Here the CDR3 DNA reads TGTGCCAGCAGTGATCTCCTAGGACAGTACTACACCTTC. The genes are TRBV6-1 and TRBJ1-2; D possibly corresponds to TRBD1 (6 bases). The V gene lost 3 bases and the J gene lost 10 bases, with 15 bases spanning the gap. CDR1 MNHNS and CDR2 SASEGT come from the germline V gene. This CDR3 has 13 residues.

The V and J genes are TRBV6-2 or TRBV6-3 and TRBJ2-1; 11 bases align to TRBD2. CDR3 size: 15 residues. Looked up from germline, CDR1 is MNHEY and CDR2 is SVGEGT. Trimming at V came to 5 bases and at J to 7 bases, leaving 7 bases not matched to a gene. As DNA, the CDR3 is TGTGCCAGCAGTAGACTAGCGGGAACACCGAATGAGCAGTTCTTC. Translated, it gives CASSRLAGTPNEQFF.

The chain recombines TRBV5-1 with TRBJ2-1; 7 bases line up with TRBD2. V was clipped by 4 bases and J by 3 bases; unmatched bases: 1. CDR1 SGHRS and CDR2 YFSETQ come from the germline V gene. CDR3 length: 13 residues. The CDR3 loop reads CASSTGGYNEQFF. The CDR3 nucleotides are TGCGCCAGCAGCACGGGAGGCTACAATGAGCAGTTCTTC.

The chain recombines TRBV18 with TRBJ1-5, with D tentatively TRBD1 (5 bases). The length of the CDR3 is 16 residues. Looked up from germline, CDR1 is KGHSH and CDR2 is LQKENI. Trimming removed 0 bases at V and 0 bases at J, with 9 bases between. The CDR3 coding sequence is TGTGCCAGCTCACCACCGGGGCCGTATAGCAATCAGCCCCAGCATTTT. It encodes CASSPPGPYSNQPQHF.

This chain connects TRBV28 to TRBJ1-4; TRBD1 agrees at 9 bases. The CDR3 runs to 17 residues. CDR1 MDHEN and CDR2 SYDVKM come from the germline V gene. V lost 3 bases to trimming and J lost 8 bases; unmatched junction nucleotides: 13. The CDR3 loop reads CASSLKFSGTGWEKLFF. In DNA form, the CDR3 reads TGTGCCAGCAGTTTGAAATTCTCGGGGACAGGGTGGGAAAAACTGTTTTTT.

The genes are TRBV28 and TRBJ2-5, with TRBD1 identical over 7 bases. The CDR3 runs to 15 residues. J lost 5 bases, V lost 5 bases, and 11 bases had no gene match. CDR1 MDHEN and CDR2 SYDVKM come from the germline V gene. CDR3 protein: CASSLHGTALETQYF. In nucleotides, the CDR3 is TGTGCCAGCAGTCTCCACGGGACAGCCCTCGAGACCCAGTACTTC.

The V and J genes are TRBV5-1 and TRBJ1-6; 7 bases are shared with TRBD1. The trim removed 0 bases at V and 9 bases at J, leaving 6 bases unmatched. The CDR3 sequence is 15 residues long. Germline V gene lookup returns CDR1 SGHRS and CDR2 YFSETQ. The CDR3 sequence is CASSLGTGGGSPLHF. The DNA of the CDR3 is TGCGCCAGCAGCTTGGGGACAGGCGGCGGTTCACCCCTCCACTTT.

The CDR3 DNA sequence: TGTGCCAGCAGCCCGGAGGCACGGAGCTACGAGCAGTACTTC. This translates into CASSPEARSYEQYF. The V gene is TRBV5-6, the J gene TRBJ2-7; maybe TRBD2 (5 bases). CDR3 length: 14 amino acids. Germline V CDR1 and CDR2: SGHDT, YYEEEE. V lost 4 bases, J lost 3 bases, and 14 bases lay in between. Full variable domain (rest looked up from reference TRBV5-6 and TRBJ2-7): DAGVTQSPTHLIKTRGQQVTLRCSPKSGHDTVSWYQQALGQGPQFIFQYYEEEERQRGNFPDRFSGHQFPNYSSELNVNALLLGDSALYLCASSPEARSYEQYFGPGTRLTVT.

The genes are TRBV20-1 and TRBJ2-7; 7 bases are a match to TRBD2. Trimming at V came to 3 bases and at J to 6 bases, leaving 2 bases not matched to a gene. Germline CDR1 DFQATT, CDR2 SNEGSKA (reference sequence). This CDR3 spans 11 amino acids. CDR3 DNA sequence: TGCAGTGCTAGGGGAGGGCTCGAGCAGTACTTC. It yields the protein CSARGGLEQYF.